One sample yielded the 16 T cell receptor beta chains listed below, sequenced in a study of blood T cell repertoires in COVID-19. TCRdb keeps only in-frame clones here, not all; method: immunoSEQ multiplex PCR. The sample lists some 97,000 clones, 85% to 90% occurring once. The material sequenced was peripheral blood. The receptors shown here come from a human donor in a cohort sampled during active COVID-19.

The chain links TRBV25-1 to TRBJ1-1; D is ambiguous. There are 14 residues in the CDR3. V lost 2 bases to trimming and J lost 1 base, with 8 bases between them. Germline V gene data show CDR1 as MGHDK and CDR2 as SYGVNS. The CDR3 region is CASSERRRNTEAFF. The CDR3 region has the DNA TGTGCCAGCAGTGAACGTCGGAGGAACACTGAAGCTTTCTTT.

V is TRBV4-2 and J is TRBJ1-1, with D possibly TRBD1 on 5 matching bases. Deletions cut 4 bases from V and 1 base from J, with 16 bases between. CDR3 length: 16 residues. Germline V lookup: CDR1 LGHNA, CDR2 YNFKEQ. CDR3 nucleotide sequence: TGTGCCAGCAGCCGCCTCCCGGTAGGGGAGAACACTGAAGCTTTCTTT. It encodes CASSRLPVGENTEAFF.

The V and J genes are TRBV9 and TRBJ1-1; D perhaps matches TRBD1 (5 bases). The CDR3 has 15 amino acids. Trimming pared 0 bases from V and 5 bases from J, leaving 14 bases between. Germline V gene data show CDR1 as SGDLS and CDR2 as YYNGEE. This CDR3 is CASSVVGAAHTEAFF. The CDR3 DNA follows: TGTGCCAGCAGCGTAGTAGGGGCCGCTCATACTGAAGCTTTCTTT.

The rearrangement uses TRBV19 and TRBJ2-1; D possibly corresponds to TRBD2 (6 bases). Germline assignment: CDR1 LNHDA and CDR2 SQIVND (reference sequence). V shed 0 bases and J shed 10 bases, with 10 bases lying between them. The CDR3 consists of 13 residues. CDR3 loop: CASSIEVGGEQFF. The CDR3 nucleotides read TGTGCCAGTAGTATAGAGGTGGGAGGCGAGCAGTTCTTC.

This clone was seen only once. The J gene is TRBJ1-2, the V gene TRBV18; TRBD1 aligns across 7 bases. This CDR3 region has 17 residues. CDR1 is KGHSH and CDR2 is LQKENI in the germline V gene. Trimming removed 3 bases from V and 4 bases from J; junction bases left unmatched: 14. CDR3 DNA sequence: TGTGCCAGCTCACCTGCAATGGGACAGCGAGGGGGCTATGGCTACACCTTC. The encoded protein is CASSPAMGQRGGYGYTF.

The chain couples TRBV28 to TRBJ2-7, with 8 bases lining up with TRBD1. Germline CDR1 and CDR2: MDHEN and SYDVKM. The V and J ends lost 6 bases and 2 bases, in that order; junction bases with no gene match: 6. The CDR3 has 14 amino acids. Here the CDR3 DNA reads TGTGCCAGCAGCCCTAGACAGGGGCCCTACGAGCAGTACTTC. Translating it yields CASSPRQGPYEQYF.

The chain combines TRBV6-2 or TRBV6-3 with TRBJ2-2, with D perhaps matching TRBD1 (6 bases). Trimming cost V 5 bases and J 4 bases, with 17 bases left between them. The CDR3 runs to 16 residues. Germline lookup yields CDR1 MNHEY and CDR2 SVGEGT. CDR3 sequence: CASSHRPTGTTGELFF. The CDR3 bases are TGTGCCAGCAGTCACCGACCGACAGGTACCACCGGGGAGCTGTTTTTT.

The chain employs TRBV7-2 and TRBJ2-3, with TRBD1 identical over 7 bases. V trimming: 1 base; J trimming: 2 bases; junction bases outside the gene matches: 3. Germline CDR1 and CDR2: SGHTA and FQGNSA. The CDR3 has 15 residues. The CDR3, as DNA: TGTGCCAGCAGCTTAGGGACAGGACTCACAGATACGCAGTATTTT. Translated: CASSLGTGLTDTQYF.

The gene calls are TRBV9 and TRBJ1-4, with D hard to call. Germline V gene lookup returns CDR1 SGDLS and CDR2 YYNGEE. V was shortened by 3 bases and J by 12 bases, with 12 bases between the two germline ends. This CDR3 region has 12 residues. The CDR3 bases are TGTGCCAGCAGCGCAAGTCCCGGGGAACTGTTTTTT. Its translation is CASSASPGELFF.

This rearrangement joins TRBV6-5 to TRBJ2-5; D remains ambiguous. The CDR3 contains 11 residues. Germline assignment: CDR1 MNHEY and CDR2 SVGAGI. V was pared by 2 bases and J by 14 bases, with 12 bases between. In nucleotides, the CDR3 is TGTGCCAGCAGTTACGGGCAGAACCTCTACTTC. This translates into CASSYGQNLYF.

This chain links TRBV18 with TRBJ1-2, with D unresolved. The CDR3 sequence is 14 residues long. Per germline, CDR1 KGHSH and CDR2 LQKENI. V gave up 3 bases and J gave up 6 bases, with 14 bases separating them. The CDR3 DNA reads TGTGCCAGCTCACCTTGGGCAGGAATGGATGGCTACACCTTC. Translated, it gives CASSPWAGMDGYTF.

The rearrangement joins TRBV7-2 to TRBJ2-7; TRBD1 matches at 9 bases. The V and J ends lost 5 bases and 2 bases, in that order; junction bases with no gene match: 4. CDR1 and CDR2 from the germline V gene are SGHTA and FQGNSA. This CDR3 spans 14 amino acids. The CDR3 loop reads CASSPTGGTYEQYF. CDR3 DNA: TGTGCCAGCAGCCCGACAGGGGGAACCTACGAGCAGTACTTC.

This chain uses TRBV14 with TRBJ2-3; the D gene is possibly TRBD1 (6 bases). Germline values: CDR1 SGHDN, CDR2 FVKESK. The V gene lost 4 bases and the J gene lost 2 bases, with 13 bases spanning the gap. The CDR3 is made up of 15 amino acids. The CDR3 sequence: CASSLWQGTTDTQYF. The CDR3, as DNA: TGTGCCAGCAGCCTTTGGCAGGGGACCACAGATACGCAGTATTTT.

V gene TRBV5-1 combines with J gene TRBJ2-3; D perhaps matches TRBD1 (5 bases). Trimming removed 1 base at V and 5 bases at J, with 14 bases between. Germline V gene lookup returns CDR1 SGHRS and CDR2 YFSETQ. The CDR3 is made up of 15 amino acids. The CDR3 coding sequence is TGCGCCAGCAGCTTGTCCCAGGGTCGAGGAGATACGCAGTATTTT. Translation: CASSLSQGRGDTQYF.

Only one count was recorded for this clone. J is TRBJ2-4 and V is TRBV30, with a weak D call TRBD2 (5 bases). The CDR3 is made up of 14 amino acids. Trimming cost V 0 bases and J 1 base, with 7 bases left between them. The germline CDR1 and CDR2 sequences are GTSNPN and SVGIG (reference sequence). The CDR3, as DNA: TGTGCCTGGAGTGTACCGGGGGCCAAAAACATTCAGTACTTC. It encodes CAWSVPGAKNIQYF.

This clone was seen a few times. V usage is TRBV5-1 and J usage is TRBJ2-2, with TRBD2 as a possible D gene (5 bases). Germline CDR1 SGHRS, CDR2 YFSETQ. Trimming removed 6 bases from V and 4 bases from J, with 10 bases in between. The length of the CDR3 is 13 residues. The CDR3 sequence: CASTPSGTGELFF. CDR3 DNA sequence: TGCGCCAGCACCCCCAGCGGCACCGGGGAGCTGTTTTTT.